The 19 T cell receptor beta chains listed next were all sequenced from one sample in a study of tumor-infiltrating lymphocytes in oesophageal squamous cell carcinoma (TCRdb year 2016). Library preparation was by PCR. The instrument was an Illumina HiSeq 2000. Clones were called with MiXCR by TCRdb after fastp trimmed the public reads at Q25, and only in-frame beta chains were retained. All rows with the same CDR3 protein become a single entry with the most common DNA and genes. Present in this sample are about 10,000 distinct CDR3 sequences, 60% to 70% of which were seen just once. The ten largest account for about a quarter of the sample. Sequencing was done on a sample of esophageal tumor tissue. These receptor sequences come from a female donor with esophageal squamous cell carcinoma.

This chain connects TRBV11-1 to TRBJ2-7, with D unclear. The end of the DNA is better explained by TRBJ1-2, so the J call may be wrong. This CDR3 contains 13 residues. CDR1 and CDR2 from the germline V gene are SGHAT and FQDESV (reference sequence). CDR3 amino acids: CASSLETLLGYTF. In DNA, the CDR3 is TGTGCCAGCAGCTTAGAGACATTGTTAGGCTACACCTTC.

The J gene is TRBJ2-5, the V gene TRBV7-2; TRBD2 matches at 9 bases. Germline lookup yields CDR1 SGHTA and CDR2 FQGNSA. This CDR3 region has 18 residues. V dropped 4 bases and J dropped 11; count of bases not matched to a gene: 23. The CDR3 nucleotides read TGTGCCAGCAGCTCCTCCCTGCGACTAGCGGAGACCTACAATGAGCAGTACTTC. Translating gives CASSSSLRLAETYNEQYF.

A note on this clonotype: The conserved closing phenylalanine or tryptophan is absent in this CDR3, likely reflecting a read error. It is unclear where the CDR3 begins or ends on the DNA, so no DNA is shown, and the CDR3 is as TCRdb lists it. V and J are TRBV7-2 and TRBJ2-5; the table's D call of TRBD2 was not tested on the DNA. Looked up from germline, CDR1 is SGHTA and CDR2 is FQGNSA. Termini included, the CDR3 measures 20 amino acids. The CDR3 spells CASSLYRTSGASYNEQFFGN.

V is TRBV28 and J is TRBJ2-4, with 10 positions matching TRBD1. The J call may be incorrect, as the DNA end agrees better with TRBJ2-7. CDR3 length: 15 residues. The germline CDR1 and CDR2 sequences are MDHEN and SYDVKM. CDR3 in DNA: TGTGCCAGCATTTCCTTGGGGGGACAGGGGAACGAGCAGTACTTC. Amino acid sequence: CASISLGGQGNEQYF.

The V gene is TRBV7-3, the J gene TRBJ2-4, with 11 bases lining up with TRBD2. The tail of the sequence fits TRBJ2-1 better, so the J call may be wrong. CDR1 is SGHTA and CDR2 is FQGTGA in the germline V gene. There are 14 residues in the CDR3. CDR3 coding DNA: TGTGCCAGCAGCCCGACTAGCGGGGCCAATGAGCAGTTCTTC. It codes for CASSPTSGANEQFF.

The chain couples TRBV12-3 or TRBV12-4 to TRBJ2-1; D remains ambiguous. The V and J ends lost 6 bases and 4 bases respectively, with 16 bases between them. The CDR3 runs 15 residues. The CDR3 DNA follows: TGTGCCAGCAGCCGCGGATTCTGGGGATACAATGAGCAGTTCTTC. Residues: CASSRGFWGYNEQFF.

The chain employs TRBV7-8 and TRBJ2-3; 10 nucleotides agree with TRBD1. Judging by the DNA end, TRBJ2-7 fits better; the J call may be wrong. Germline CDR1 and CDR2: SGHVS and FQNEAQ. This CDR3 has 15 amino acids. CDR3 in amino acids: CASSARGGQGYEQYF. For the CDR3, the DNA is TGTGCCAGCAGCGCAAGGGGGGGACAGGGGTACGAGCAGTACTTC.

The chain carries TRBV27 and TRBJ1-1; D remains ambiguous. The DNA end favors TRBJ2-3, so the J call may be wrong. Germline V CDR1 and CDR2: MNHEY, SMNVEV (reference sequence). The CDR3 loop spans 11 amino acids. CDR3 amino acids: CASSTTDTQYF. The CDR3 region has the DNA TGTGCCAGCAGTACCACAGATACGCAGTATTTT.

In its sample, this clonotype was seen a few times. The V call is TRBV7-3, the J call TRBJ2-7; TRBD2 might be the D (5 bases). The J call may be mistaken, given a closer DNA end match to TRBJ2-5. Germline CDR1 and CDR2: SGHTA and FQGTGA. The CDR3 loop spans 14 amino acids. The CDR3 here is CASSPAGKEETQYF. CDR3 sequence (DNA): TGTGCCAGCAGCCCCGCCGGGAAGGAAGAGACCCAGTACTTC.

CDR3 sequence reads: CASSARLAGETQYF. The DNA for the CDR3 is TGTGCCAGCAGCGCCAGACTAGCGGGAGAGACCCAGTACTTC. The genes are TRBV7-2 and TRBJ2-5, with TRBD2 matching 10 bases. The CDR3 spans 14 residues. The germline gives CDR1 SGHTA, CDR2 FQGNSA. J gave up 4 bases and V 5 bases, and 4 bases lay outside the gene matches.

This clonotype was observed a handful of times. V usage is TRBV7-3 and J usage is TRBJ2-3; D might be TRBD2 (5 bases). CDR1 and CDR2 (germline): SGHTA, FQGTGA. The CDR3 contains 16 residues. V gave up 5 bases and J gave up 1 base, with 16 bases separating them. CDR3 sequence reads: CASSRTGLLGTDTQYF. For the CDR3, the DNA is TGTGCCAGCAGCCGAACCGGACTGCTTGGCACAGATACGCAGTATTTT.

V gene TRBV5-5 combines with J gene TRBJ2-2, with unresolved D. Trimming took 2 bases from V and 7 from J, leaving 6 bases between them. CDR3 size: 12 residues. Per the germline V gene, CDR1 is SGHKS and CDR2 is YYEKEE (reference sequence). CDR3 in amino acids: CASSLVGGELFF. The CDR3 coding sequence is TGTGCCAGCAGCTTAGTGGGCGGGGAGCTGTTTTTT.

A word on this clonotype: The germline gene is not matched at one end of the junction; a read error may be the cause. The chain recombines TRBV11-1 with TRBJ2-1; TRBD2 is a possible D gene (5 bases). The CDR3 is 16 residues long. Looked up from germline, CDR1 is SGHAT and CDR2 is FQDESV (reference sequence). The DNA of the CDR3 is TGTGCCAGCAGTTTAGGGAGCTACAGCTCCTACAATGAGCAGTTCTTC. Translating gives CASSLGSYSSYNEQFF. The variable domain in full, completed from reference TRBV11-1 and TRBJ2-1, reads EAEVAQSPRYKITEKSQAVAFWCDPISGHATLYWYRQILGQGPELLVQFQDESVVDDSQLPKDRFSAERLKGVDSTLKIQPAELGDSAMYLCASSLGSYSSYNEQFFGPGTRLTVL.

V gene TRBV28 combines with J gene TRBJ2-1; a possible D gene is TRBD1 (5 bases). The DNA end is a closer match to TRBJ1-2, so the J assignment may be wrong. Germline V CDR1 and CDR2: MDHEN, SYDVKM. The CDR3 is 16 amino acids. CDR3 in DNA: TGTGCCAGCAGTTCCCCCGTAGGACACCCTGACTATGGCTACACCTTC. It encodes CASSSPVGHPDYGYTF.

This clonotype was found many times. The chain combines TRBV9 with TRBJ2-5; D not resolved. The CDR3 length is 13 residues. Germline V CDR1 and CDR2: SGDLS, YYNGEE. The V end lost 0 bases, the J end lost 5 bases, and 8 bases lay between the germline ends. CDR3 loop: CASSVAPWETQYF. CDR3 nucleotide sequence: TGTGCCAGCAGCGTAGCCCCTTGGGAGACCCAGTACTTC.

Comments on this clonotype: Likely a read error: the CDR3 ends without its conserved phenylalanine or tryptophan. The DNA is omitted, as the CDR3 cannot be located on it reliably, and the CDR3 follows TCRdb's listing. The rearrangement links TRBV7-2 to TRBJ1-1; TRBD1, the table's D call, lacks a check against the DNA. Both ends counted, the CDR3 spans 18 residues. Germline V lookup: CDR1 SGHTA, CDR2 FQGNSA. CDR3 sequence reads: CASSPPVTRLYNEQYFGA.

By share, this clonotype counts as large. An end of the junction does not agree with germline; a read error may underlie this. The chain uses TRBV7-7 and TRBJ2-5, with 9 nucleotides matching TRBD2. From germline, CDR1 is SSHAT and CDR2 FNYEAQ (reference sequence). There are 15 residues in the CDR3. The CDR3 spells CASSPTLAGGETQYF. CDR3 DNA sequence: TGTGCTAGCAGCCCCACTCTCGCGGGAGGGGAGACCCAGTACTTC.

The V and J genes are TRBV28 and TRBJ1-1; the D gene is possibly TRBD1 (6 bases). Per the germline V gene, CDR1 is MDHEN and CDR2 is SYDVKM. The CDR3 totals 14 residues. V was pared by 7 bases and J by 2 bases, with 14 bases between. The chain's CDR3 is CASIEGGVNTEAFF. In nucleotides, the CDR3 is TGTGCCAGCATTGAGGGGGGCGTAAACACTGAAGCTTTCTTT.

This clonotype was seen more than once but under ten times. This chain connects TRBV3-1 to TRBJ2-5; 8 bases align to TRBD2. The DNA end lines up better with TRBJ2-7; the J call may be wrong. The CDR3 runs to 14 residues. In germline, CDR1 is LGHDT, CDR2 YNNKEL (reference sequence). CDR3 protein: CASSPLAGTYEQYF. The CDR3 nucleotides read TGTGCCAGCAGCCCATTAGCGGGAACCTACGAGCAGTACTTC.